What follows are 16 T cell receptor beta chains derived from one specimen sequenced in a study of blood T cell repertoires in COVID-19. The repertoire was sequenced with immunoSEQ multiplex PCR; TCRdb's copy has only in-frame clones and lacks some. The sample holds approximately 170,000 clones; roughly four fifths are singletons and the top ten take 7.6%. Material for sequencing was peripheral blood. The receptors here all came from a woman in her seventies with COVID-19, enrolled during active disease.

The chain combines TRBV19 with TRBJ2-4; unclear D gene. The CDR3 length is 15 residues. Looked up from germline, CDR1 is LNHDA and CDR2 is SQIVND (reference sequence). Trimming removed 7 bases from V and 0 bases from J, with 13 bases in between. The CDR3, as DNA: TGTGCCAGTAACCCAGATCCCTTAGCCAAAAACATTCAGTACTTC. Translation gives CASNPDPLAKNIQYF.

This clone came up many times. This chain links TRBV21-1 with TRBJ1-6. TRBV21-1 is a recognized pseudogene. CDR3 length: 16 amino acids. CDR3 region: CASCVEEALRNSPLHF. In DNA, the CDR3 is TGTGCCAGTTGTGTGGAGGAAGCCCTAAGGAATTCACCCCTCCACTTT.

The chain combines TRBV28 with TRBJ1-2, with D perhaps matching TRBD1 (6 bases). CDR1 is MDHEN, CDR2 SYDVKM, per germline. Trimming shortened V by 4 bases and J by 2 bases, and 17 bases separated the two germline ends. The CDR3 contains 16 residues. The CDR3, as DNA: TGTGCCAGCAGTTCTCGGGGGGGCAGCAGGAACTATGGCTACACCTTC. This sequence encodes CASSSRGGSRNYGYTF.

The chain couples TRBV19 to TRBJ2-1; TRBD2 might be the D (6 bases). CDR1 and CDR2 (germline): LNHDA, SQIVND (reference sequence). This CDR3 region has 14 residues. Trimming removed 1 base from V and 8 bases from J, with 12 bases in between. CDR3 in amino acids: CASSIGDSLDEQFF. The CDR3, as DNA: TGTGCCAGTAGTATAGGGGACTCCCTAGATGAGCAGTTCTTC.

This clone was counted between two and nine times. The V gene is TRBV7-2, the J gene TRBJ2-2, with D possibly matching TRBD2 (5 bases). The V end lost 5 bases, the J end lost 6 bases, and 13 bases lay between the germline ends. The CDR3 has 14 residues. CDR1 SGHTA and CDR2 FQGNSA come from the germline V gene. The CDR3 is CASSQLMGAGELFF. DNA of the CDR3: TGTGCCAGCAGCCAGCTTATGGGAGCCGGGGAGCTGTTTTTT.

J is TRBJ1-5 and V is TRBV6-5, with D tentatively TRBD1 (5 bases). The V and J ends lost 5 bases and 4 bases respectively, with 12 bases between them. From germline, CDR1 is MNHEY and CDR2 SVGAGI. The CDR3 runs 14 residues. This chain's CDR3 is CASSSNQGNQPQHF. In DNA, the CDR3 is TGTGCCAGCAGTAGTAACCAGGGTAATCAGCCCCAGCATTTT.

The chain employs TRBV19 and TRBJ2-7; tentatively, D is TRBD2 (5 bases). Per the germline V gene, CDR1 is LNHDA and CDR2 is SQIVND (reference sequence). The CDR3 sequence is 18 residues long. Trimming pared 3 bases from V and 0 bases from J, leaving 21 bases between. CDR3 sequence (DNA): TGTGCCAGTAGTATCCGTTTCCTTTCGGACTTACGCTCCTACGAGCAGTACTTC. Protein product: CASSIRFLSDLRSYEQYF. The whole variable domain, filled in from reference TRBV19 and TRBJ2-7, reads DGGITQSPKYLFRKEGQNVTLSCEQNLNHDAMYWYRQDPGQGLRLIYYSQIVNDFQKGDIAEGYSVSREKKESFPLTVTSAQKNPTAFYLCASSIRFLSDLRSYEQYFGPGTRLTVT.

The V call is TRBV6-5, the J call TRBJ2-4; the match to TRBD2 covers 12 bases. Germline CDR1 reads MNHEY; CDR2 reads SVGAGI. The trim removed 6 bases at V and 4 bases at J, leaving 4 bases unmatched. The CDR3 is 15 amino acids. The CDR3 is CASSPTSGGKNIQYF. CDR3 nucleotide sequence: TGTGCCAGCAGCCCGACTAGCGGGGGAAAAAACATTCAGTACTTC.

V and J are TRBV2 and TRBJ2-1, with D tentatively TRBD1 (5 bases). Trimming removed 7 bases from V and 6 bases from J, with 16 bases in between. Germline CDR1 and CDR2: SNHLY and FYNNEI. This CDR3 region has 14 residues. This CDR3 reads CASKISGSSNEQFF. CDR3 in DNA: TGTGCCAGCAAGATCTCAGGGTCGTCCAATGAGCAGTTCTTC.

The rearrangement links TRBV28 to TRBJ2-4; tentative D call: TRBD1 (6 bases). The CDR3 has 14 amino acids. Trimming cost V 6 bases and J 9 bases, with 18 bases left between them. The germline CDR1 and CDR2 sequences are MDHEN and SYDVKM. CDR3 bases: TGTGCCAGCAGGCGAGCCGGCCAGGGGAGCATTCAGTACTTC. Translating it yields CASRRAGQGSIQYF.

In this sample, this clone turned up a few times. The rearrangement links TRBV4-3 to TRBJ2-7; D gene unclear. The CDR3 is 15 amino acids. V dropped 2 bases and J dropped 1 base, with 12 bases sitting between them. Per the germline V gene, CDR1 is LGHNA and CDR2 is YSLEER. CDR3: CASSQSPPGSYEQYF. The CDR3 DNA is TGCGCCAGCAGCCAATCACCTCCAGGATCCTACGAGCAGTACTTC.

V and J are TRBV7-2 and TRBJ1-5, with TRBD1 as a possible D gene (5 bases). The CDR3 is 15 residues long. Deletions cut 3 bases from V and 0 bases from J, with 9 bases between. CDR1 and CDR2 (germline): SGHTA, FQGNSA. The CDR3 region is CASSFTGNSNQPQHF. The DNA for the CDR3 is TGTGCCAGCAGCTTTACAGGAAATAGCAATCAGCCCCAGCATTTT.

The CDR3 is CASLFSDTGELFF. The CDR3, as DNA: TGTGCCAGCCTCTTCTCGGACACCGGGGAGCTGTTTTTT. The chain couples TRBV27 to TRBJ2-2, with D hard to call. Germline V CDR1 and CDR2: MNHEY, SMNVEV (reference sequence). This CDR3 spans 13 amino acids. V gave up 8 bases and J gave up 3 bases, with 10 bases separating them.

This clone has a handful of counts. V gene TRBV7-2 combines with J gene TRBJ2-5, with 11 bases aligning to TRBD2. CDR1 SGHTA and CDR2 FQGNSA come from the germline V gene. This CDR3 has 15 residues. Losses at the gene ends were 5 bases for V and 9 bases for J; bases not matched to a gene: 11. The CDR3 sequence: CASSLLAGGRGPQYF. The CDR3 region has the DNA TGTGCCAGCAGCCTCCTAGCGGGAGGCAGGGGGCCCCAGTACTTC.

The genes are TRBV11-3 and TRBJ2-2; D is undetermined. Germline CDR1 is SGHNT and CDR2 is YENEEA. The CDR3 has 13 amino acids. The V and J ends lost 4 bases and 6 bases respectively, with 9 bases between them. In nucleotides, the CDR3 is TGTGCCAGCAGCTCCCGAGTCGCCGGGGAGCTGTTTTTT. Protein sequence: CASSSRVAGELFF.

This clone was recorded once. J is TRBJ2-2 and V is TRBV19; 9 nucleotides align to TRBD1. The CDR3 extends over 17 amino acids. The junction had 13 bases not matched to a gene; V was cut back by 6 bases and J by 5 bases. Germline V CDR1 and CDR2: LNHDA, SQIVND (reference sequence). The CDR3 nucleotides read TGTGCCAGTAGCCAGAGATTACAGGGGGCTAGGACCGGGGAGCTGTTTTTT. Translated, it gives CASSQRLQGARTGELFF.